The clone carrying this TCR beta chain was observed many times. The TCR beta CDR3 regions underwent amplification from RNA transcripts. An opening RT-PCR round employed HTBI primers and preceded a second-round multiplex PCR. MiXCR was run by TCRdb on the multiplex PCR reads, yielding one entry per CDR3 protein. The sample carries approximately 640,000 distinct CDR3 sequences, about two fifths recorded once. This record comes from a study of Graves' ophthalmopathy and Graves' hyperthyroidism. Active ophthalmopathy (CAS at least 3, NOSPECS at least 4), lasting under 3 months. Other autoimmune diseases, uncontrolled infections, pregnancy or lactation ruled patients out of participation. Germline CDR1 is SGHTA and CDR2 is FQGNSA. The CDR3 has 14 amino acids. The V end was cut by 3 bases, the J end by 4 bases, with 9 bases between.

The source material was peripheral blood. This chain links TRBV7-2 with TRBJ2-2; D uncertain. This sequence originates from an adult man with Graves' ophthalmopathy. The CDR3 loop reads CASSLSRSTGELFF. The CDR3 bases are TGTGCCAGCAGCTTGTCCCGGAGCACCGGGGAGCTGTTTTTT.